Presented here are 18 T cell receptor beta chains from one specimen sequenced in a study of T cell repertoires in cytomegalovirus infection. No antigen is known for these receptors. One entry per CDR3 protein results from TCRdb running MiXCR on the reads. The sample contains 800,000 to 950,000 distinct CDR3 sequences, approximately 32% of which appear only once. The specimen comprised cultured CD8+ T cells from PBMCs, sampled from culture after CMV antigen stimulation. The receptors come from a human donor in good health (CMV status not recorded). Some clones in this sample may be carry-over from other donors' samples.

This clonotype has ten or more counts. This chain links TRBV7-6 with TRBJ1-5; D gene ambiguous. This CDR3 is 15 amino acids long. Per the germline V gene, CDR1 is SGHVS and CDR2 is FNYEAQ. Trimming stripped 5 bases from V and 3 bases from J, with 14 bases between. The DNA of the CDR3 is TGTGCCAGCAGCCGGTGGGAGGGAATCAATCAGCCCCAGCATTTT. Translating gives CASSRWEGINQPQHF. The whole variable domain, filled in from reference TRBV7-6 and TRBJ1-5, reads GAGVSQSPRYKVTKRGQDVALRCDPISGHVSLYWYRQALGQGPEFLTYFNYEAQQDKSGLPNDRFSAERPEGSISTLTIQRTEQRDSAMYRCASSRWEGINQPQHFGDGTRLSIL.

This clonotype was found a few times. The CDR3 region is CASRAGGGRTDTQYF. The CDR3 region has the DNA TGTGCCAGCCGAGCTGGTGGGGGGAGGACAGATACGCAGTATTTT. The chain employs TRBV12-3 or TRBV12-4 and TRBJ2-3, with D possibly TRBD2 on 6 matching bases. Trimming stripped 8 bases from V and 3 bases from J, with 18 bases between. This CDR3 contains 15 residues.

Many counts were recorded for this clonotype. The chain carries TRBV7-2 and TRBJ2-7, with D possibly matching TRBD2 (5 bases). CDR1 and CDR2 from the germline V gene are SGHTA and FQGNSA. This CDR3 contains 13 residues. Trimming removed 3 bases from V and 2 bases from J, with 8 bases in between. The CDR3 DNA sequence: TGTGCCAGCAGCTTGCCGGGAACCTACGAGCAGTACGTC. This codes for CASSLPGTYEQYV.

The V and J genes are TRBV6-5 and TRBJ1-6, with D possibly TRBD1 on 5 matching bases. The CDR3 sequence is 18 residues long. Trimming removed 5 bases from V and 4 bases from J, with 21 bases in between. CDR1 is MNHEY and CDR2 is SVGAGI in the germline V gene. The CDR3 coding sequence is TGTGCCAGCAGTGACTGGGAGACAGAGGAGTTTTATAATTCACCCCTCCACTTT. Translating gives CASSDWETEEFYNSPLHF.

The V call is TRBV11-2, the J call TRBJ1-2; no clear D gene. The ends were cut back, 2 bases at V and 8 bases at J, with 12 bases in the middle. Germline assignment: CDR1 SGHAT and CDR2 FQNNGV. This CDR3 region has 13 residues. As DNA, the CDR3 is TGTGCCAGCAGCTTAAGTCCTATTGAAGGCTACACCTTC. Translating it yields CASSLSPIEGYTF.

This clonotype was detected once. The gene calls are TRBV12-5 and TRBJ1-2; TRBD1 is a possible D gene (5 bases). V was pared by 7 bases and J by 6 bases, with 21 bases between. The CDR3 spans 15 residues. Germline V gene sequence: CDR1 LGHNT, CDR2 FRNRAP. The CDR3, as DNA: TGTGCTAGTGCCTTAACCCGGGACTCCGGGGATGGCTACACCTTC. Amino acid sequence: CASALTRDSGDGYTF.

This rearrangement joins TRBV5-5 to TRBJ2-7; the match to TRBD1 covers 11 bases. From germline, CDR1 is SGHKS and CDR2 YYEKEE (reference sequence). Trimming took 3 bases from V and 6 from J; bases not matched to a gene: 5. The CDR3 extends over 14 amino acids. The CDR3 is CASSSRTGGSEQYV. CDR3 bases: TGTGCCAGCAGCTCCCGGACAGGGGGCTCCGAGCAGTACGTC.

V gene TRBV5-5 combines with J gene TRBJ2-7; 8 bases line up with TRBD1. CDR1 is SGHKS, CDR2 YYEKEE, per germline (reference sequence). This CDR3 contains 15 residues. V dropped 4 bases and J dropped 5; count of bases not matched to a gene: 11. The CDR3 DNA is TGTGCCAGCAGCCTCGAGACAGGGGCGGTGAACGAGCAGTACTTC. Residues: CASSLETGAVNEQYF.

CDR3 residues: CASSPGTSDEQFF. The CDR3 nucleotides read TGTGCCAGCAGCCCCGGCACTTCCGATGAGCAGTTCTTC. This chain connects TRBV7-6 to TRBJ2-1; D call uncertain. This CDR3 spans 13 amino acids. Germline CDR1 reads SGHVS; CDR2 reads FNYEAQ. V dropped 5 bases and J dropped 8 bases, with 13 bases sitting between them.

CDR3 DNA sequence: TGTGCCACCAGCAGGGGACAGGGGGGTCGGGATGAGCAGTTCTTC. The encoded protein is CATSRGQGGRDEQFF. The chain couples TRBV15 to TRBJ2-1; TRBD1 matches at 11 bases. The V gene's germline CDR1 is LNHNV and CDR2 YYDKDF (reference sequence). The CDR3 length is 15 residues. After removal of 3 bases from V and 8 bases from J, the junction contained 6 bases not matched to a gene.

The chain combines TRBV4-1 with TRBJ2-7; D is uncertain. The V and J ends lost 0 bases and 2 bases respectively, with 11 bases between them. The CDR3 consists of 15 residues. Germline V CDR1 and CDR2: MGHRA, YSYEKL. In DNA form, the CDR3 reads TGCGCCAGCAGCCAAGAACCGGAAGGACCCTACGAGCAGTACTTC. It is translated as CASSQEPEGPYEQYF.

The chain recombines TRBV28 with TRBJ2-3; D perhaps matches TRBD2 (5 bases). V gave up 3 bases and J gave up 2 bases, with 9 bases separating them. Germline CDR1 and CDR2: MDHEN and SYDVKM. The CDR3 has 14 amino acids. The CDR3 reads CASSFLGNTDTQYF. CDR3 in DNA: TGTGCCAGCAGTTTTCTCGGGAACACAGATACGCAGTATTTT. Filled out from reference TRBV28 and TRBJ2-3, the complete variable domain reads DVKVTQSSRYLVKRTGEKVFLECVQDMDHENMFWYRQDPGLGLRLIYFSYDVKMKEKGDIPEGYSVSREKKERFSLILESASTNQTSMYLCASSFLGNTDTQYFGPGTRLTVL.

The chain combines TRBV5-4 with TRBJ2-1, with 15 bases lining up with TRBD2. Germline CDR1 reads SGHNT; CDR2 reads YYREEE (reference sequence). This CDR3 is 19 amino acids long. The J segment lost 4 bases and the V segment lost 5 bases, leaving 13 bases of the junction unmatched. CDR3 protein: CASSFRWTSGGEIYNEQFF. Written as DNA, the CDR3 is TGTGCCAGCAGTTTCAGATGGACTAGCGGGGGGGAAATTTACAATGAGCAGTTCTTC.

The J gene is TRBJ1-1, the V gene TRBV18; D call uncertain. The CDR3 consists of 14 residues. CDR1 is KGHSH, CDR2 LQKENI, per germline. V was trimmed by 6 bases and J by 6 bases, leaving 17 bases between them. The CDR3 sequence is CASSPPTTSPEAFF. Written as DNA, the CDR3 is TGTGCCAGCTCCCCGCCAACCACGAGTCCTGAAGCTTTCTTT.

The CDR3 protein is CASSLGPRVLGYEQYV. The DNA for the CDR3 is TGTGCCAGCAGCTTAGGACCCAGAGTTTTGGGCTACGAGCAGTACGTC. The J gene is TRBJ2-7, the V gene TRBV7-4; D is unresolved. Germline-derived CDR1 and CDR2 are SGHVT and SQSDAQ. The V gene lost 1 base and the J gene lost 3 bases, with 16 bases spanning the gap. This CDR3 is 16 amino acids long.

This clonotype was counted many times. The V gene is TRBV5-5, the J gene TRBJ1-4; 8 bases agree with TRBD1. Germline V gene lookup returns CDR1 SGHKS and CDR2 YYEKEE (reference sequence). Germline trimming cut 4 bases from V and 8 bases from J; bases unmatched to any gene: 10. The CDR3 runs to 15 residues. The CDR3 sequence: CASSPLRGPGEKLFF. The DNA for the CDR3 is TGTGCCAGCAGCCCCCTCAGGGGGCCAGGGGAAAAACTGTTTTTT. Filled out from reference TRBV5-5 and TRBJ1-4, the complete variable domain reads DAGVTQSPTHLIKTRGQQVTLRCSPISGHKSVSWYQQVLGQGPQFIFQYYEKEERGRGNFPDRFSARQFPNYSSELNVNALLLGDSALYLCASSPLRGPGEKLFFGSGTQLSVL.

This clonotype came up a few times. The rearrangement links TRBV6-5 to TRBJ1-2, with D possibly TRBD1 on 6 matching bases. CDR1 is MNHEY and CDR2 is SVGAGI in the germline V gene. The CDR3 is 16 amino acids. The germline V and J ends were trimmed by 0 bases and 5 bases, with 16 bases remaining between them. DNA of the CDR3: TGTGCCAGCAGTTACTCGGTACAGGGTGGGAGGTATGGCTACACCTTC. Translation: CASSYSVQGGRYGYTF.

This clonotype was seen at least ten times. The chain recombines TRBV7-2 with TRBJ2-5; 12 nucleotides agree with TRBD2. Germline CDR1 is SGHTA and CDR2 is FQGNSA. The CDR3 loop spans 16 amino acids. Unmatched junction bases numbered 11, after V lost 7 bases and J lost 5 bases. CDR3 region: CASTQELAGGRETQYF. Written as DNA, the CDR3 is TGTGCCAGCACCCAAGAGCTAGCGGGGGGGAGGGAGACCCAGTACTTC.